A selection of T cell receptor beta chains follows, all from one sample in a study of regulatory T cells in long-lasting Graves disease. TCRdb reanalysed the multiplex PCR reads using MiXCR and keeps one entry per CDR3 protein. The data hold hundreds of thousands of distinct CDR3 sequences, with around 15% observed a single time. Specimen: peripheral blood mononuclear cells (PBMCs), collected at new diagnosis, from a patient treated with antithyroid drugs. The receptors come from a female donor with Graves disease. The CDR3 runs from the conserved cysteine through the conserved F or W. A D gene is named only where the DNA matches it firmly. Not every row has a clone size; where given, it reads once, few, many or a size class.

d_gene	v_gene	abundance	j_gene	CDR3aa	CDR3nt
TRBD2	TRBV5-1	once	TRBJ2-7	CASSQSGGDYEQYF	TGCGCCAGCAGCCAAAGCGGGGGAGACTACGAGCAGTACTTC
-	TRBV7-9	-	TRBJ2-7	CASSPSDRSSYEQYF	TGTGCCAGCAGCCCTTCGGACCGGAGCTCCTACGAGCAGTACTTC
-	TRBV29-1	few	TRBJ1-1	CSVGGRYEAFF	TGCAGCGTTGGGGGGAGGTACGAAGCTTTCTTT
-	TRBV6-1	many	TRBJ1-2	CASSILPQRAYGYTF	TGTGCCAGCAGTATCCTACCCCAGAGAGCCTATGGCTACACCTTC
-	TRBV19	few	TRBJ1-2	CASSTLWTEANYGYTF	TGTGCCAGTAGTACTCTCTGGACAGAAGCTAACTATGGCTACACCTTC
-	TRBV30	many	TRBJ1-1	CAWSGGITEAFF	TGTGCCTGGAGTGGGGGGATAACTGAAGCTTTCTTT
-	TRBV20-1	few	TRBJ2-1	CSAKPLKFLSYNEQFF	TGCAGTGCTAAACCCCTGAAGTTTTTGTCCTACAATGAGCAGTTCTTC
TRBD1	TRBV15	many	TRBJ2-5	CATSKTGSGETQYF	TGTGCCACCAGCAAGACAGGGAGCGGCGAGACCCAGTACTTC
-	TRBV29-1	few	TRBJ2-1	CSASGDEQFF	TGCAGCGCTTCGGGGGATGAGCAGTTCTTC
-	TRBV27	many	TRBJ1-4	CASRKKTDATNEKLFF	TGTGCCAGCAGAAAAAAGACGGATGCAACTAATGAAAAACTGTTTTTT
-	TRBV29-1	few	TRBJ1-1	CSAVATGTTNTEALF	-
TRBD2	TRBV19	few	TRBJ2-2	CASSTGTSGTTGELFF	TGTGCCAGTAGTACCGGGACTAGCGGGACTACCGGGGAGCTGTTTTTT
-	TRBV6-5	-	TRBJ1-2	CASSYFGGDYGYTF	TGTGCCAGCAGTTACTTTGGGGGTGACTATGGCTACACCTTC
TRBD2	TRBV13	many	TRBJ2-5	CASSFSSGDIQETQYF	TGTGCCAGCAGCTTTTCTAGCGGAGATATACAAGAGACCCAGTACTTC
TRBD1	TRBV12-3/TRBV12-4	many	TRBJ1-4	CASSLDTGVNEKLFF	TGTGCCAGCAGTTTAGATACAGGGGTGAATGAAAAACTGTTTTTT
-	TRBV2	many	TRBJ1-1	CASIPTFMNTEAFF	TGTGCCAGCATACCGACTTTTATGAACACTGAAGCTTTCTTT
-	TRBV30	many	TRBJ1-1	CAWSQDDGPNTEAFF	TGTGCCTGGAGCCAGGACGACGGGCCGAACACTGAAGCTTTCTTT
-	TRBV19	-	TRBJ2-7	CASSIIQGYEQYF	TGTGCCAGTAGTATAATACAGGGCTACGAGCAGTACTTC
-	TRBV3-1	many	TRBJ2-5	CASSPGWGNNQETQYF	TGTGCCAGCAGCCCAGGGTGGGGGAATAACCAAGAGACCCAGTACTTC
TRBD1	TRBV7-2	many	TRBJ2-7	CASSTTGTHEQYF	TGTGCCAGCAGCACGACAGGGACCCACGAGCAGTACTTC
TRBD2	TRBV5-1	many	TRBJ2-1	CASSRQGLAFYNEQFF	TGCGCCAGCTCTCGGCAGGGACTAGCGTTCTACAATGAGCAGTTCTTC
-	TRBV6-1	-	TRBJ1-3	CASSRGDGNTIYF	TGTGCCAGCAGTCGGGGAGATGGAAACACCATATATTTT
-	TRBV7-2	many	TRBJ2-7	CASSLSGSIRAEQYF	TGTGCCAGCAGCTTAAGTGGGAGCATACGGGCCGAGCAGTACTTC
-	TRBV19	-	TRBJ2-1	CASRLFVDSDNEQFF	TGTGCCAGTAGATTGTTTGTGGACAGTGACAATGAGCAGTTCTTC
-	TRBV5-1	many	TRBJ1-2	CASSQTDGFNYGYTF	TGCGCCAGCAGCCAGACCGACGGCTTTAACTATGGCTACACCTTC
TRBD2	TRBV5-1	-	TRBJ2-1	CASTYDTGTSGGMREFF	TGCGCCAGCACTTACGACACCGGGACTAGCGGGGGGATGAGGGAGTTCTTC
TRBD2	TRBV4-1	many	TRBJ2-2	CASSQDRGLAGRTGELFF	TGCGCCAGCAGCCAAGATCGTGGACTAGCGGGTAGGACCGGGGAGCTGTTTTTT
-	TRBV10-2	-	TRBJ2-1	CASSEGRFGSWDSSYNEQFF	TGCGCCAGCAGTGAGGGGAGGTTTGGGTCCTGGGACAGTTCCTACAATGAGCAGTTCTTC
TRBD1	TRBV5-4	-	TRBJ1-1	CASSTATGGGTKAFF	TGTGCCAGCAGCACCGCGACAGGGGGCGGAACTAAAGCTTTCTTT
-	TRBV7-9	many	TRBJ1-1	CASSTPSGGADEAFF	TGTGCCAGCAGCACTCCCTCGGGGGGGGCCGATGAAGCTTTCTTT
-	TRBV27	-	TRBJ2-1	CATFGAYFIF	TGTGCCACCTTTGGGGCCTATTTTATCTTC
-	TRBV2	many	TRBJ1-3	CASSPIAGTPGDTIYF	TGTGCCAGCAGTCCAATTGCAGGGACGCCGGGGGACACCATATATTTT
TRBD1	TRBV27	few	TRBJ2-1	CASSLYSVPGQISYNEQFF	TGTGCCAGCAGTTTGTACTCTGTACCGGGACAGATTTCCTACAATGAGCAGTTCTTC
TRBD2	TRBV12-3/TRBV12-4	many	TRBJ2-1	CASTLWTFREDLNYNEQFF	TGTGCCAGCACCCTATGGACCTTCCGGGAGGACCTAAACTACAATGAGCAGTTCTTC
TRBD1	TRBV11-2	-	TRBJ2-1	CVSSSTGSPHNEQFF	TGTGTCAGCAGCTCGACAGGGTCTCCCCACAATGAGCAGTTCTTC
-	TRBV20-1	many	TRBJ2-7	CSARDGAGAYSYEQYF	TGCAGTGCTAGAGATGGTGCGGGGGCCTATTCCTACGAGCAGTACTTC
TRBD2	TRBV29-1	many	TRBJ2-7	CSVETSGRPYEQYF	TGCAGCGTTGAGACTAGCGGGCGTCCCTACGAGCAGTACTTC
-	TRBV20-1	many	TRBJ2-1	CSAMDVQGGREDEQFF	TGCAGTGCCATGGATGTTCAGGGGGGTCGAGAAGATGAGCAGTTCTTC
-	TRBV3-1	-	TRBJ1-3	CASSHAGEAGNTIYF	TGTGCCAGCAGCCATGCAGGGGAGGCTGGAAACACCATATATTTT
-	TRBV6-1	many	TRBJ1-2	CASSEFPLTGYGYTF	TGTGCCAGCAGTGAATTCCCCTTAACGGGGTATGGCTACACCTTC
-	TRBV9	many	TRBJ2-7	CASSGETRSSYEQYF	TGTGCCAGCAGCGGGGAGACAAGGAGCTCCTACGAGCAGTACTTC
-	TRBV9	-	TRBJ2-6	CASSVARRSGANVLTF	TGTGCCAGCAGCGTAGCGCGTAGGTCTGGGGCCAACGTCCTGACTTTC
-	TRBV28	-	TRBJ2-1	CASTTTGTYNEQFF	TGTGCCAGCACCACGACAGGAACCTACAATGAGCAGTTCTTC